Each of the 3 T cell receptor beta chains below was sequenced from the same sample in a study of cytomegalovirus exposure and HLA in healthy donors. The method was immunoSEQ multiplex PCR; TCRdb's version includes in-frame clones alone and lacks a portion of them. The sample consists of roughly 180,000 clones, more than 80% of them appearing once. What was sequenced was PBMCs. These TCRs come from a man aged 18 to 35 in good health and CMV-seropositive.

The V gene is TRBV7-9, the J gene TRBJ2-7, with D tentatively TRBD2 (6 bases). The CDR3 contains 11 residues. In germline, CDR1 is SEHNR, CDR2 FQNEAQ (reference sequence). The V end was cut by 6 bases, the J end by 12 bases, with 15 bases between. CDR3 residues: CASSIEGTAYF. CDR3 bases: TGTGCCAGCAGTATAGAGGGGACTGCGTACTTC. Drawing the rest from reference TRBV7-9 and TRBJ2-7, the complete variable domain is DTGVSQNPRHKITKRGQNVTFRCDPISEHNRLYWYRQTLGQGPEFLTYFQNEAQLEKSRLLSDRFSAERPKGSFSTLEIQRTEQGDSAMYLCASSIEGTAYFGPGTRLTVT.

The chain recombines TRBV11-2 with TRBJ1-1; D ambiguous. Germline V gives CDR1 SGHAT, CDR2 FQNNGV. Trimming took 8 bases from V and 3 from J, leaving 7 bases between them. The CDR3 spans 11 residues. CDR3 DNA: TGTGCCAGCTTGCAGGACACTGAAGCTTTCTTT. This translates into CASLQDTEAFF.

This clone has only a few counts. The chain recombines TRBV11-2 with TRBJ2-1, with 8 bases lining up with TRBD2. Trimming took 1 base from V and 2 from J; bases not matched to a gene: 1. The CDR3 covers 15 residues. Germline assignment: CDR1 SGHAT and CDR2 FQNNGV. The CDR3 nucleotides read TGTGCCAGCAGCTTAGTGGGACTAGCCTACAATGAGCAGTTCTTC. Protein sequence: CASSLVGLAYNEQFF. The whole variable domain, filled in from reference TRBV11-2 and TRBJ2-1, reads EAGVAQSPRYKIIEKRQSVAFWCNPISGHATLYWYQQILGQGPKLLIQFQNNGVVDDSQLPKDRFSAERLKGVDSTLKIQPAKLEDSAVYLCASSLVGLAYNEQFFGPGTRLTVL.